The entry below describes one TCR beta chain. Genomic DNA of every subset was divided equally among multiple immunoSEQ plates. Per the authors' pipeline: For the immunoSEQ data, sequences were junction-only without quality scores, so filtering differed. Clones were read by immunoSEQ multiplex PCR, and TCRdb kept only the in-frame ones, dropping some. V and J calls plus clone size are reproduced from that table; the DNA served to infer D and trimming. The sample lists approximately 2.3 million clones, about 92% occurring once. The record originates from a study of shared clonotypes between healthy human individuals. The V end lost 1 base, the J end lost 5 bases, and 8 bases lay between the germline ends. Germline V gives CDR1 MGHDK, CDR2 SYGVNS. The CDR3 loop spans 13 amino acids.

The specimen sequenced was naive CD4+ T cells from PBMCs. Described subset: CD45RA+ positively selected. V is TRBV25-1 and J is TRBJ2-5, with D unresolved. This clonotype was sampled from a man younger than 35 in good health. Some clones in this sample may be carry-over from other donors' samples. DNA of the CDR3: TGTGCCAGCAGTGAATCTAGTAAGGAGACCCAGTACTTC. Its protein is CASSESSKETQYF.